There are a few counts of the clone carrying this T cell receptor beta chain. Its antigen is still unknown. This record belongs to a study of T cell repertoires in cytomegalovirus infection. V lost 0 bases and J lost 4; bases outside the gene matches: 5. This CDR3 comprises 15 residues. The V gene's germline CDR1 is MNHEY and CDR2 SVGEGT. TCRdb itself ran the reads through MiXCR, one entry per CDR3 protein. The top ten hold roughly 12% of the sample, which has 650,000 to 900,000 distinct CDR3 sequences, around a third seen once. The chain couples TRBV6-2 or TRBV6-3 to TRBJ1-2; 7 positions agree with TRBD1. This material consisted of cultured CD8+ T cells from PBMCs, taken from culture after CMV antigen stimulation. The clonotype was recovered from a human donor in good health (CMV status not recorded). Some clones in this sample may be carry-over from other donors' samples. The CDR3 sequence is CASSYSRRTGYGYTF. In DNA form, the CDR3 reads TGTGCCAGCAGTTACTCGCGGAGGACAGGCTATGGCTACACCTTC.